Each of the 2 T cell receptor beta chains below was sequenced from the same sample in a study of blood T cell repertoires in COVID-19. Assay: immunoSEQ multiplex PCR; the TCRdb copy retains only in-frame clones and omits some. This sample carries some 370,000 clones, around 87% of them seen once, and the ten largest clones take 10%. The sample comprised peripheral blood. These receptors were taken from a woman aged 25-40 years with COVID-19, enrolled during active disease.

This chain links TRBV3-1 (or the pseudogene TRBV3-2) with TRBJ2-1; D is possibly TRBD2 (6 bases). CDR1 and CDR2 (germline): LGHDT, YNNKEL (reference sequence). V was trimmed by 3 bases and J by 9 bases, leaving 6 bases between them. The CDR3 contains 11 residues. The CDR3 DNA reads TGTGCCAGCAGCCAGGGGGGTGAGCAGTTCTTC. The encoded protein is CASSQGGEQFF.

This clone showed up just once. The chain has TRBV19 and TRBJ2-7; D is perhaps TRBD1 (5 bases). This CDR3 is 16 amino acids long. Trimming cost V 3 bases and J 5 bases, with 20 bases left between them. Looked up from germline, CDR1 is LNHDA and CDR2 is SQIVND (reference sequence). CDR3 DNA: TGTGCCAGTAGTATTCGGACAAGGGCCAACCCCCACGAGCAGTACTTC. This encodes CASSIRTRANPHEQYF.